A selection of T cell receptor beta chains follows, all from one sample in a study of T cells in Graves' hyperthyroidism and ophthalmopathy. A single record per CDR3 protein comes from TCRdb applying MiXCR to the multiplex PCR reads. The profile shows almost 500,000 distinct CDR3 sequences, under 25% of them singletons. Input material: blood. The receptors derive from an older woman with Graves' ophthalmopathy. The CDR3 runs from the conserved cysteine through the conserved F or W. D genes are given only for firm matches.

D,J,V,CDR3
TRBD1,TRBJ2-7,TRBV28,CASSWGDRVDVSYEQYF
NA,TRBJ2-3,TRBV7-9,CASSRFLLANTDTQYF
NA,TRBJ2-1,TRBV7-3,CASSLAKGTGYNEQFF
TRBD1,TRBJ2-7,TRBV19,CASKLQGVGSYEQYF
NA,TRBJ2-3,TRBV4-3,CASSQGTGPKTQYF
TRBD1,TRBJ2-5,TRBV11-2,CASSLGTGVTRGTQYF
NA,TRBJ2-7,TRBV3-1,CASSQEPYEQYF
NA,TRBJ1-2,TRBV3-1,CASSQVVPTETYNYGYTF
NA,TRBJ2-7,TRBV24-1,CATSDKRQRGHSHEQYF
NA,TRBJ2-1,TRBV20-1,CSASQGGAYNEQFF
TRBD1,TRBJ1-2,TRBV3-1,CASSQDHRGYGYTF
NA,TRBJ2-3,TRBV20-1,CSARVPQSADTQYF
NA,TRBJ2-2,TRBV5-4,CASSLGGAVGGELFF
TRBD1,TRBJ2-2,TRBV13,CASSLGRGYTGELFF